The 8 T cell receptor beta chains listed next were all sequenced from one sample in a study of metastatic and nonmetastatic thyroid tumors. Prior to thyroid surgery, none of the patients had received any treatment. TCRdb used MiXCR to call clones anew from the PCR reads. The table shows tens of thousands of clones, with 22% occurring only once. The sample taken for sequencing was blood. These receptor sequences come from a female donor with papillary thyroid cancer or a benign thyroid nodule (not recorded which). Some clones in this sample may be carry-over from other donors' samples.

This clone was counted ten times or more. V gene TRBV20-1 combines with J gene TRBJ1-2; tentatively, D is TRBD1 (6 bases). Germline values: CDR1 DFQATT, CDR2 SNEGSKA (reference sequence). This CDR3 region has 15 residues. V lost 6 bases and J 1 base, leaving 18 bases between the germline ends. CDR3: CSARQVGLGNYGYTF. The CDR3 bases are TGCAGTGCGAGACAGGTTGGCTTGGGTAACTATGGCTACACCTTC.

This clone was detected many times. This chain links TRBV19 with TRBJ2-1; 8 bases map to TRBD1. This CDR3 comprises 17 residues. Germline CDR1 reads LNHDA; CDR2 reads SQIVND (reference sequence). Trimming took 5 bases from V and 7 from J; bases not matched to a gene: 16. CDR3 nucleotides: TGTGCCAGTAGTGTGACAGGGGCGGCCCCCCTCATGAATGAGCAGTTCTTC. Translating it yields CASSVTGAAPLMNEQFF.

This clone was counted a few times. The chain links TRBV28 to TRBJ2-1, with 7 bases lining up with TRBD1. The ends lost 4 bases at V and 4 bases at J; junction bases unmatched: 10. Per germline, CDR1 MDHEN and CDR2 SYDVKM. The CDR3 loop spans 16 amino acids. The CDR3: CASSSQPGQMYNEQFF. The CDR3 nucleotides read TGTGCCAGCAGTTCCCAACCGGGACAGATGTACAATGAGCAGTTCTTC.

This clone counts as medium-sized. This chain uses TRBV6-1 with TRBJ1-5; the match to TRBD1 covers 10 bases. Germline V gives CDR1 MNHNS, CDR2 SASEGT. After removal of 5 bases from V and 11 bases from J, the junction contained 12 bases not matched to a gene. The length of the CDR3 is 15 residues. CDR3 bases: TGTGCCAGCAGTCCAACCGGGACAGGGGATAGGGCCCAGCATTTT. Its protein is CASSPTGTGDRAQHF.

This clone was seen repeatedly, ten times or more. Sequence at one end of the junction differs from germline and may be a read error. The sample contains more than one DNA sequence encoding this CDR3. DNA of the CDR3: TGTGCCAGCAGCGTAGATGGAAAGACTAATCAACCCCAGCATTTT. This sequence encodes CASSVDGKTNQPQHF. The chain employs TRBV9 and TRBJ1-5; no reliable D call. CDR1 and CDR2 from the germline V gene are SGDLS and YYNGEE. The CDR3 loop spans 15 amino acids.

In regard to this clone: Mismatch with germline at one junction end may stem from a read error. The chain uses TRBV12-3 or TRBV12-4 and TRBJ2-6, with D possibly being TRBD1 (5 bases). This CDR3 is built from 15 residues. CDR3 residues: CASTPHISGANVLTF. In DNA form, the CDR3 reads TGTGCCAGCACCCCCCACATCTCTGGGGCCAACGTCCTTACTTTC.

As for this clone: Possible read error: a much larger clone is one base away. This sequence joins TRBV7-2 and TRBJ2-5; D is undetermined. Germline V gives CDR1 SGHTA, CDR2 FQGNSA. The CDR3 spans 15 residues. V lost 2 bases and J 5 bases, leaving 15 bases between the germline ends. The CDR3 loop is CASSLNQCIVETQYF. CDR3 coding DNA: TGTGCCAGCAGCTTAAATCAGTGTATCGTGGAGACCCAGTACTTC. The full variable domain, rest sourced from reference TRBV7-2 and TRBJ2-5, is GAGVSQSPSNKVTEKGKDVELRCDPISGHTALYWYRQSLGQGLEFLIYFQGNSAPDKSGLPSDRFSAERTGGSVSTLTIQRTQQEDSAVYLCASSLNQCIVETQYFGPGTRLLVL.

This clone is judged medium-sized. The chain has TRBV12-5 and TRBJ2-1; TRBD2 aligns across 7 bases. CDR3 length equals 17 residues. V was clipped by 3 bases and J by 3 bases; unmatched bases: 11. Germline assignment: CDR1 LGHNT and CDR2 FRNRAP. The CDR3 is CASGFLPGERDYNEQFF. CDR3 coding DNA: TGTGCTAGTGGTTTCCTGCCGGGGGAGCGGGACTACAATGAGCAGTTCTTC.